The entry below gives a single T cell receptor (beta chain) sequence along with its context. Recent acute infections and vaccinations were absent in the healthy HIV-negative adult donors. The study drew all its donors from Caucasian adults living in Nashville, Tennessee. The CDR3 has 17 residues. The V gene's germline CDR1 is WSHSY and CDR2 SAAADI. The V and J ends lost 6 bases and 0 bases, in that order; junction bases with no gene match: 11. Profiled with immunoSEQ multiplex PCR; TCRdb holds only in-frame clones, not every one. The table has 650,000 to 800,000 clones, 72% seen once. This record comes from a study of shared clonotypes between healthy human individuals. Study information: The cohort had a couple of women and a few men, ages 18 to 49.

This receptor was taken from a woman under 40 in good health. Sequencing was done on a sample of memory CD4+ T cells sorted from blood. Subset denoted: CD45RA-negative fraction. The chain has TRBV10-2 and TRBJ2-1; TRBD2 agrees at 7 bases. The CDR3 DNA is TGCGCCAGCAGGTCCGGGACTACCGACCGCTCCTACAATGAGCAGTTCTTC. As protein: CASRSGTTDRSYNEQFF.